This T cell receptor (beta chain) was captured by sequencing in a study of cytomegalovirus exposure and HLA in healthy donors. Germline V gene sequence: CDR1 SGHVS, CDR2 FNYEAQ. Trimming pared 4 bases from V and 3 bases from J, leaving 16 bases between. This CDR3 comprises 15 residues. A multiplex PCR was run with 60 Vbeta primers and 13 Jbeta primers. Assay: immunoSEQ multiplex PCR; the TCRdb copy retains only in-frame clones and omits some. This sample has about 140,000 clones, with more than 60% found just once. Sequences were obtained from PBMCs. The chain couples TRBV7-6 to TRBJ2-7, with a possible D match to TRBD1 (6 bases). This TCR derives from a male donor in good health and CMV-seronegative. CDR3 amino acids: CASSWVPGQGYEQYF. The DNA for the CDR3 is TGTGCCAGCAGCTGGGTCCCGGGACAAGGCTACGAGCAGTACTTC.